This T cell receptor beta chain was captured in a study of chemoradiotherapy in HPV16-positive cancers. The study, taken as a whole, reports: The functional HPV-specific definition rests on just two HPV16-positive patients. Candidate HPV-specific clones and E7-related TCR motifs grew in tumor during treatment.

TCRdb's copy holds only in-frame clones and misses some; the assay was immunoSEQ multiplex PCR. The sample records 7,500 to 9,000 clones, about 88% being singletons. Repertoires were sampled repeatedly during chemoradiotherapy. In the case of this clone: Its antigen is as yet unknown.

The V end was cut by 3 bases, the J end by 0 bases, with 5 bases between. Germline CDR1 MNHEY, CDR2 SMNVEV (reference sequence). The CDR3 runs 13 residues. Specimen: tumor tissue, collected from a patient who underwent chemoradiotherapy. The J gene is TRBJ1-2, the V gene TRBV27; D is uncertain. This sequence originates from a human donor with HPV-associated anogenital cancer. The CDR3 DNA reads TGTGCCAGCAGTTTTCGCCCTAACTATGGCTACACCTTC. As protein: CASSFRPNYGYTF.